This T cell receptor beta chain was obtained from a study of regulatory T cells in long-lasting Graves disease. The CDR3 is 14 amino acids. Germline CDR1 reads SGDLS; CDR2 reads YYNGEE. After removal of 3 bases from V and 5 bases from J, the junction contained 7 bases not matched to a gene. Time point noted: newly diagnosed GD, antithyroid drugs for less than 3 months. PBMC RNA served as the TCR library source. This clonotype was recorded at least ten times. The TCR beta library used iRepertoire HTBI primers with Arm-PCR amplification of CDR3. In TCRdb, the multiplex PCR reads were re-called with MiXCR into one record per CDR3 protein. Of 350,000 to 500,000 distinct CDR3 sequences detected, around 17% appear once; the ten largest clones hold approximately 12%. The sample was also reused in another study, on T cells in Graves' hyperthyroidism and ophthalmopathy.

This specimen consisted of peripheral blood mononuclear cells (PBMCs), obtained at new diagnosis, from a patient treated with antithyroid drugs. The genes are TRBV9 and TRBJ2-7; TRBD1 aligns across 8 bases. The clonotype comes from a woman aged 30 to 39 with Graves disease. The CDR3 protein is CASSARTGSHEQYF. The DNA of the CDR3 is TGTGCCAGCAGCGCACGGACAGGGTCCCACGAGCAGTACTTC.